This TCR beta chain was retrieved from a study of T cell repertoires in cytomegalovirus infection. In TCRdb, the reads were re-called with MiXCR into one record per CDR3 protein. The sample lists 570,000 or so distinct CDR3 sequences, under 45% occurring once. V dropped 6 bases and J dropped 3; count of bases not matched to a gene: 10. Germline CDR1 is MNHEY and CDR2 is SVGEGT. This CDR3 comprises 15 residues. This clonotype came up a few times. What it recognizes is unknown. Study-wide results and caveats: Dominant in the ex vivo response were TCR beta clonotypes restricted by HLA-C and specific for CMV.

The J gene is TRBJ2-7, the V gene TRBV6-2 or TRBV6-3; 8 nucleotides align to TRBD1. The TCR comes from a human donor in good health (CMV status not recorded). Some clones in this sample may be carry-over from other donors' samples. This material consisted of cultured PBMCs, taken from culture after CMV antigen stimulation. CDR3 in DNA: TGTGCCAGCAGACCTCCCAAGGACAGGGACTACGAGCAGTACTTC. Encoded protein: CASRPPKDRDYEQYF.